The 8 T cell receptor beta chains presented below share a single source sample, sequenced in a study of Ad26.COV2.S vaccination and SARS-CoV-2 variants. Profiling relied on immunoSEQ multiplex PCR, and the TCRdb table lists in-frame clones only, not all of them. The data hold almost 400,000 clones, with 70% to 90% observed a single time. The treatment denotes: 15 to 20 received Ad26.COV2.S at low or high dose, single or two shots; roughly 5 received placebo; per-sample allocation not given. Sampling was done on day 63 after the first vaccine or placebo injection. Here the sequenced sample was peripheral blood, taken in a trial of Ad26.COV2.S vaccine versus placebo. These receptors all stem from a person between 18 and 60 years old who received the Ad26.COV2.S COVID-19 vaccine or a placebo.

The chain uses TRBV19 and TRBJ1-6; D remains ambiguous. The CDR3 covers 14 residues. Trimming took 2 bases from V and 9 from J, leaving 11 bases between them. The V gene's germline CDR1 is LNHDA and CDR2 SQIVND (reference sequence). For the CDR3, the DNA is TGTGCCAGTAGTATAACAGCCAACCTTTCACCCCTCCACTTT. Translated, it gives CASSITANLSPLHF.

The chain recombines TRBV2 with TRBJ2-7; 14 nucleotides line up with TRBD2. CDR1 SNHLY and CDR2 FYNNEI come from the germline V gene. This CDR3 region has 13 residues. V shed 6 bases, J shed 6 bases, and the junction held 1 base outside the gene matches. As DNA, the CDR3 is TGTGCCAGCAGGGGGACTAGCGGGAGCGAGCAGTACTTC. Residues: CASRGTSGSEQYF.

The chain recombines TRBV25-1 with TRBJ1-5; 7 bases fit TRBD1. Germline V gives CDR1 MGHDK, CDR2 SYGVNS. The CDR3 has 13 residues. Trimming took 4 bases from V and 10 from J; bases not matched to a gene: 7. The CDR3, as DNA: TGTGCCAGCAGTGCTCCAGGGGGGACACCCCAGCATTTT. It is translated as CASSAPGGTPQHF.

V gene TRBV30 combines with J gene TRBJ1-1; D is unclear. Trimming took off 1 base at V and 5 bases at J, with 14 bases between the two ends. The CDR3 is 14 residues long. In germline, CDR1 is GTSNPN, CDR2 SVGIG (reference sequence). The CDR3 DNA reads TGTGCCTGGAGTGGAACCGGGCGGCGGACTGAAGCTTTCTTT. This codes for CAWSGTGRRTEAFF.

V is TRBV27 and J is TRBJ2-7; D perhaps matches TRBD2 (5 bases). V was trimmed by 5 bases and J by 6 bases, leaving 14 bases between them. This CDR3 comprises 13 residues. Germline assignment: CDR1 MNHEY and CDR2 SMNVEV (reference sequence). The CDR3 nucleotides are TGTGCCAGCAGTCCCCGAGGGCTTCGCGAGCAGTACTTC. Its protein product is CASSPRGLREQYF.

V and J are TRBV12-3 or TRBV12-4 and TRBJ2-7; a possible D gene is TRBD2 (5 bases). V was trimmed by 5 bases and J by 6 bases, leaving 11 bases between them. The CDR3 has 12 amino acids. CDR3 in amino acids: CASSRGTAEQYF. As DNA, the CDR3 is TGTGCCAGCAGTCGGGGAACCGCCGAGCAGTACTTC.

The chain links TRBV30 to TRBJ2-4, with D perhaps matching TRBD2 (5 bases). The CDR3 totals 11 residues. Germline CDR1 GTSNPN, CDR2 SVGIG (reference sequence). Here the CDR3 reads CAEGAKNIQYF. DNA of the CDR3: TGTGCTGAGGGAGCCAAAAACATTCAGTACTTC.

This chain joins TRBV5-4 and TRBJ2-7, with TRBD2 matching 13 bases. Germline values: CDR1 SGHNT, CDR2 YYREEE (reference sequence). The ends lost 0 bases at V and 5 bases at J; junction bases unmatched: 5. CDR3 size: 16 residues. The CDR3 loop is CASSLGTSGRGNEQYF. Here the CDR3 DNA reads TGTGCCAGCAGCTTGGGAACTAGCGGGAGGGGGAACGAGCAGTACTTC.